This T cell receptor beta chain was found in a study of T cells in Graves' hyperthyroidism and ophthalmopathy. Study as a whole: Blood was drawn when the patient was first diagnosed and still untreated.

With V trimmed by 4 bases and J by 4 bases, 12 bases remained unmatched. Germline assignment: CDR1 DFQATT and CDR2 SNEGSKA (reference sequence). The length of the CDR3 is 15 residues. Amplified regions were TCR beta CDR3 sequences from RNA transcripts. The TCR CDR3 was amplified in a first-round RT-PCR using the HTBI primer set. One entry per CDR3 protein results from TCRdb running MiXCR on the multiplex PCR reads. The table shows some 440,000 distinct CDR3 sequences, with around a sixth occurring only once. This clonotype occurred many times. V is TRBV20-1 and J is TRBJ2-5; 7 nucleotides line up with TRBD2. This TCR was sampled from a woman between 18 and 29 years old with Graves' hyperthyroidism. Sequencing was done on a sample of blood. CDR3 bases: TGCAGTGCTAAGGCCTTGGGGGGGTGGGCAGAGACCCAGTACTTC. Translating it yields CSAKALGGWAETQYF.